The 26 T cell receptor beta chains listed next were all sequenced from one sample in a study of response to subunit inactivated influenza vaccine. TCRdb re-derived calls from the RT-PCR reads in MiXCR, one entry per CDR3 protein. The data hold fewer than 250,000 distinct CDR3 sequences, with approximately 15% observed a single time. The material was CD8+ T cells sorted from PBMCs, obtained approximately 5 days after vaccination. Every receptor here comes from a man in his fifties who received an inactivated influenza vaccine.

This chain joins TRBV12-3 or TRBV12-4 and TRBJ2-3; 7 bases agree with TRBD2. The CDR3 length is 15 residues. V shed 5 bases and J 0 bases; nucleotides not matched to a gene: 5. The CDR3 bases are TGTGCCAGCAGTCAGGGACTACTTAGCACAGATACGCAGTATTTT. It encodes CASSQGLLSTDTQYF.

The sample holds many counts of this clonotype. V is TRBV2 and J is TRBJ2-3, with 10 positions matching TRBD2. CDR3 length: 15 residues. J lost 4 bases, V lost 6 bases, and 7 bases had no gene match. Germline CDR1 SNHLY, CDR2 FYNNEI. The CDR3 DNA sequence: TGTGCCAGCAGCGGGGGGACTAGCGTCGCAGATACGCAGTATTTT. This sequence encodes CASSGGTSVADTQYF.

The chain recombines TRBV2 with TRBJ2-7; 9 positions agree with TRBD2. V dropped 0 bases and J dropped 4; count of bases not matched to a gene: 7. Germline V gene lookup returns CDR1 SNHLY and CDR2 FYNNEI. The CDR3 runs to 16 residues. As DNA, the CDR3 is TGTGCCAGCAGTGAAGCGTTGGCGGGAGGGAGGTACGAGCAGTACTTC. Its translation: CASSEALAGGRYEQYF.

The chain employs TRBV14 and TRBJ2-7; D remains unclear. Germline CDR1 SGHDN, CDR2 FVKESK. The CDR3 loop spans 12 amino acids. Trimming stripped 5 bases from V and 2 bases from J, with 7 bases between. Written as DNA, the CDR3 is TGTGCCAGCAGCAATTCACCCTACGAGCAGTACTTC. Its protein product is CASSNSPYEQYF. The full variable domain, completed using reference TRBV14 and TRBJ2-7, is EAGVTQFPSHSVIEKGQTVTLRCDPISGHDNLYWYRRVMGKEIKFLLHFVKESKQDESGMPNNRFLAERTGGTYSTLKVQPAELEDSGVYFCASSNSPYEQYFGPGTRLTVT.

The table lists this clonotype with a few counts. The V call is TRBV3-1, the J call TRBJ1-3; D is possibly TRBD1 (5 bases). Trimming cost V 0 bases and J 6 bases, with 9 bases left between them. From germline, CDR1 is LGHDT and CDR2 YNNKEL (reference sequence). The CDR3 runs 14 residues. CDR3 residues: CASSQDRVVNTIYF. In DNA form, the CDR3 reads TGTGCCAGCAGCCAAGACAGGGTGGTAAACACCATATATTTT.

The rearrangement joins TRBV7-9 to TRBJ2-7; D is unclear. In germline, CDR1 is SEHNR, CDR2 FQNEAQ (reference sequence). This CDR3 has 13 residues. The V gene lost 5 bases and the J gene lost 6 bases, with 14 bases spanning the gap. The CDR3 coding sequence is TGTGCCAGCAGCCCCGCACCCATCGGCGAGCAGTACTTC. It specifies CASSPAPIGEQYF.

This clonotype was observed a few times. DNA for the CDR3: TGTGCCAGCACGTGGATTACTAGCACAGATACGCAGTATTTT. Translating gives CASTWITSTDTQYF. The chain couples TRBV2 to TRBJ2-3; no clear D gene. From germline, CDR1 is SNHLY and CDR2 FYNNEI. The CDR3 spans 14 residues. V was shortened by 7 bases and J by 0 bases, with 11 bases between the two germline ends.

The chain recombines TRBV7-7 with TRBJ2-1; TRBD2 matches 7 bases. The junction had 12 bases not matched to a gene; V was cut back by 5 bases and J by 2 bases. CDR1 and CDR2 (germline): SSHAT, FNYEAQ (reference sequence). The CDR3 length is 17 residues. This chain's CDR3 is CASSPVGGWGAYNEQFF. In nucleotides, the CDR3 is TGTGCCAGCAGCCCTGTGGGAGGGTGGGGCGCCTACAATGAGCAGTTCTTC.

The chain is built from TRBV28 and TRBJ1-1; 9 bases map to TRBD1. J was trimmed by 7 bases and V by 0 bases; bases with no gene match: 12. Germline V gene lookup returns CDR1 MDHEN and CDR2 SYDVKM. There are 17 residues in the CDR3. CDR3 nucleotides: TGTGCCAGCAGTTTATGGGACAGGGGACGAAGGGATCTTGAAGCTTTCTTT. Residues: CASSLWDRGRRDLEAFF.

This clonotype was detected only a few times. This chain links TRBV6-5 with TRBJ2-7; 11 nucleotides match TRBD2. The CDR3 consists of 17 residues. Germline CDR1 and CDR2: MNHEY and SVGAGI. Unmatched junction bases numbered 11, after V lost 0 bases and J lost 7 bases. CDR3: CASSYSWLAGGLGEQYF. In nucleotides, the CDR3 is TGTGCCAGCAGTTACTCGTGGCTAGCGGGAGGTTTGGGGGAGCAGTACTTC.

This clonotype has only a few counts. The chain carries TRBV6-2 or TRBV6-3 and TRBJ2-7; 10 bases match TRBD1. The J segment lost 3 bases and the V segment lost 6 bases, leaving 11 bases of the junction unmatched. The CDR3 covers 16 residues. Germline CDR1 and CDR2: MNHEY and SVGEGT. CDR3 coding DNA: TGTGCCAGCAGCCACAATAGGGGACAGGGGATCTACGAGCAGTACTTC. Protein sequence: CASSHNRGQGIYEQYF.

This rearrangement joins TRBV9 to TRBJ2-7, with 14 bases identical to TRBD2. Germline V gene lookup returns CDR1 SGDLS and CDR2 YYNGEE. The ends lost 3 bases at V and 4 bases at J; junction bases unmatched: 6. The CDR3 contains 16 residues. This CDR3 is CASSAGLAGGFYEQYF. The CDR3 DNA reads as TGTGCCAGCAGCGCCGGACTAGCGGGAGGTTTTTACGAGCAGTACTTC.

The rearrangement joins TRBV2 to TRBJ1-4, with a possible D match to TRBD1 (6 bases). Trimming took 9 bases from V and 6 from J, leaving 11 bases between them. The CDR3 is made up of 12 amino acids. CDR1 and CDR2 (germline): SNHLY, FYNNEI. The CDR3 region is CASRGGYEKLFF. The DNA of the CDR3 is TGTGCCAGTCGAGGGGGGTATGAAAAACTGTTTTTT.

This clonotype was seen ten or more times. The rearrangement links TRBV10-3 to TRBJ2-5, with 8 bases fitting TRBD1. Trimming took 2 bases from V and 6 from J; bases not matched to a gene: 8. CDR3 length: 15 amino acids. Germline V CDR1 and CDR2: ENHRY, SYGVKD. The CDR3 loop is CAISERDRSGKTQYF. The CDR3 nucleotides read TGTGCCATCAGTGAGCGGGACAGGTCAGGGAAGACCCAGTACTTC.

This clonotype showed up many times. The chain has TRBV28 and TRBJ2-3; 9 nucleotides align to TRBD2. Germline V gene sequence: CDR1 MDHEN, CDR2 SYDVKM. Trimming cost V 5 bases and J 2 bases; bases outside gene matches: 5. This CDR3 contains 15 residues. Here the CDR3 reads CASSRLADDTDTQYF. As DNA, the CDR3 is TGTGCCAGCAGTCGACTAGCGGACGACACAGATACGCAGTATTTT.

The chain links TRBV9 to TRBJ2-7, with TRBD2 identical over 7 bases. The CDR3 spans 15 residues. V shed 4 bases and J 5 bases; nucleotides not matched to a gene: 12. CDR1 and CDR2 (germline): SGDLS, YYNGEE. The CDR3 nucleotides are TGTGCCAGCAGCCCGGGCGGGGGTGGGACCAACGAGCAGTACTTC. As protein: CASSPGGGGTNEQYF.

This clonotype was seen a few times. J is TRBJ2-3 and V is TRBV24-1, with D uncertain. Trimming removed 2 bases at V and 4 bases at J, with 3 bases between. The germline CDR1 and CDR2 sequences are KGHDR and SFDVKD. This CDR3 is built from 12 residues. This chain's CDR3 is CATSDSADTQYF. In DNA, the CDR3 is TGTGCCACCAGTGATTCGGCAGATACGCAGTATTTT.

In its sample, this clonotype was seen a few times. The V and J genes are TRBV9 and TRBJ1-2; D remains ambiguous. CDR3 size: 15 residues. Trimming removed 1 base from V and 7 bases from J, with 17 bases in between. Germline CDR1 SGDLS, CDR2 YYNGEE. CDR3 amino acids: CASSVPDRALGGYTF. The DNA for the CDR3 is TGTGCCAGCAGCGTACCAGACCGAGCCCTTGGTGGCTACACCTTC.

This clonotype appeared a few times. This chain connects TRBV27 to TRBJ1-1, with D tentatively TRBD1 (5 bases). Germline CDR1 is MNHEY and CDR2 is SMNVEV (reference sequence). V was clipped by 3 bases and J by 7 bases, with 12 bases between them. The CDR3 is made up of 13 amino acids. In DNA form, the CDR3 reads TGTGCCAGCAGTTTCGGGGCCGAGGGTGAAGCTTTCTTT. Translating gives CASSFGAEGEAFF.

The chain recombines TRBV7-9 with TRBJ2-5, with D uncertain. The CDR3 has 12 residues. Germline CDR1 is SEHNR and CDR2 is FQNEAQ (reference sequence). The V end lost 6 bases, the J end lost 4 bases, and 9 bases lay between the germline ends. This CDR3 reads CASSKMGETQYF. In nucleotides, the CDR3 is TGTGCCAGCAGTAAGATGGGAGAGACCCAGTACTTC.

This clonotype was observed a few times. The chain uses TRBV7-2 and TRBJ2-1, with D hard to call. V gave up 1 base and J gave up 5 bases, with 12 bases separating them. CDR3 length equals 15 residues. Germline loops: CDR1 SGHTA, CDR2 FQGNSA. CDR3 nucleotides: TGTGCCAGCAGCTTAGTGTGGTTGTCCGACAATGAGCAGTTCTTC. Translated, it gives CASSLVWLSDNEQFF.

This chain's CDR3 is CASSLAGGATDTQYF. Here the CDR3 DNA reads TGTGCCAGCAGTTTAGCAGGGGGCGCGACAGATACGCAGTATTTT. The chain joins TRBV27 to TRBJ2-3; TRBD1 agrees at 8 bases. The CDR3 is 15 amino acids. The germline CDR1 and CDR2 sequences are MNHEY and SMNVEV (reference sequence). V shed 2 bases, J shed 3 bases, and the junction held 4 bases outside the gene matches.

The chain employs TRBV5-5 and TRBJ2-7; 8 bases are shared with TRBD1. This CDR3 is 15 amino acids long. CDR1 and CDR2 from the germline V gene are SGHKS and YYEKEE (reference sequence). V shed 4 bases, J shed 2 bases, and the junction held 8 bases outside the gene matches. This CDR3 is CASSLRTGQAYEQYF. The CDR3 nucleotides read TGTGCCAGCAGCCTTCGGACAGGGCAAGCCTACGAGCAGTACTTC.

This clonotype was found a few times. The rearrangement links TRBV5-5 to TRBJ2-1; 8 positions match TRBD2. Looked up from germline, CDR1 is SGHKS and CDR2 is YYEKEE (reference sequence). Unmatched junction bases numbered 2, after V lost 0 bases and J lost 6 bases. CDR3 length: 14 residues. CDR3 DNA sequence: TGTGCCAGCAGCTTGGGTAGCGGGATCAATGAGCAGTTCTTC. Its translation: CASSLGSGINEQFF.

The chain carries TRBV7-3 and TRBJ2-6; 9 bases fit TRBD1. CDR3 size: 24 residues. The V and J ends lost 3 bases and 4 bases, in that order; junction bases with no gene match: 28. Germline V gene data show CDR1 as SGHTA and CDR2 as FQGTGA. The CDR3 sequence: CASSFNARPGQGEWNGVGANVLTF. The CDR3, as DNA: TGTGCCAGCAGCTTCAATGCTAGACCGGGACAGGGAGAGTGGAATGGGGTCGGGGCCAACGTCCTGACTTTC. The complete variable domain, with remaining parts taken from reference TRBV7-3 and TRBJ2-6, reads GAGVSQTPSNKVTEKGKYVELRCDPISGHTALYWYRQSLGQGPEFLIYFQGTGAADDSGLPNDRFFAVRPEGSVSTLKIQRTERGDSAVYLCASSFNARPGQGEWNGVGANVLTFGAGSRLTVL.

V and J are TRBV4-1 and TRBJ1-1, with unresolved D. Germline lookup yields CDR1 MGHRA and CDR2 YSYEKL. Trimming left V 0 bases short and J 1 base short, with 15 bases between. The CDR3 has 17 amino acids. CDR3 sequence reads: CASSQEAFGQTNTEAFF. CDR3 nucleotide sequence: TGCGCCAGCAGCCAAGAAGCGTTTGGGCAGACGAACACTGAAGCTTTCTTT.